The next 17 T cell receptor beta chains were all read from a single sample in a study of CD8+CD57+ T cells in acquired aplastic anemia. The study profiled TCR beta VDJ and CDR3 using genomic DNA as template. Via MiXCR, TCRdb re-called the reads, giving one row per CDR3 protein. The sample holds about 120,000 distinct CDR3 sequences, 50% to 70% seen once. All sequencing subjects had displayed CD8+CD57+ cell expansion on flow cytometry. The sequenced material came from sorted CD4+, CD8+, or CD8+CD57+ T cells (not recorded which) from PBMCs. These TCRs come from a human donor with aplastic anemia.

This clonotype was seen ten or more times. The genes are TRBV2 and TRBJ2-7; 9 positions match TRBD2. CDR1 and CDR2 from the germline V gene are SNHLY and FYNNEI. There are 14 residues in the CDR3. The junction had 7 bases not matched to a gene; V was cut back by 10 bases and J by 0 bases. The CDR3 coding sequence is TGTGCCACGGAATTAGCGGGGGTCTCCTACGAGCAGTACTTC. Residues: CATELAGVSYEQYF.

The chain recombines TRBV27 with TRBJ1-2; TRBD1 aligns across 10 bases. Germline CDR1 MNHEY, CDR2 SMNVEV (reference sequence). The CDR3 covers 14 residues. V gave up 10 bases and J gave up 4 bases; unmatched junction bases: 9. CDR3 protein: CATKTGGYGYGYTF. The CDR3 nucleotides read TGTGCCACTAAGACAGGGGGCTATGGCTATGGCTACACCTTC.

The chain carries TRBV6-1 and TRBJ1-2; D unresolved. V was trimmed by 5 bases and J by 3 bases, leaving 13 bases between them. This CDR3 has 14 amino acids. Germline loops: CDR1 MNHNS, CDR2 SASEGT. This CDR3 reads CASSRRSGDYGYTF. Here the CDR3 DNA reads TGTGCCAGCAGTCGACGGTCCGGGGACTATGGCTACACCTTC.

This clonotype came up many times. The chain couples TRBV12-3 or TRBV12-4 to TRBJ1-1; the D gene is possibly TRBD1 (6 bases). CDR3 size: 11 residues. Trimming left V 7 bases short and J 8 bases short, with 11 bases between. The CDR3 here is CASTMRGEAFF. The CDR3 DNA is TGTGCCAGCACTATGAGGGGGGAAGCTTTCTTT.

This sequence joins TRBV15 and TRBJ2-6; no firm D call. The germline gives CDR1 LNHNV, CDR2 YYDKDF (reference sequence). This CDR3 spans 16 amino acids. The V end lost 1 base, the J end lost 1 base, and 8 bases lay between the germline ends. CDR3 region: CATSRGTASGANVLTF. CDR3 nucleotides: TGTGCCACCAGCAGAGGGACCGCTTCTGGGGCCAACGTCCTGACTTTC.

This clonotype has at least ten counts. The chain links TRBV11-1 to TRBJ1-2; 10 positions agree with TRBD1. V lost 2 bases to trimming and J lost 6 bases; unmatched junction nucleotides: 12. This CDR3 spans 17 amino acids. CDR1 is SGHAT and CDR2 is FQDESV in the germline V gene (reference sequence). DNA of the CDR3: TGTGCCAGCAGCTTACCCGGGGGACAGGGGATGGCGAATGGCTACACCTTC. Its protein is CASSLPGGQGMANGYTF.

V is TRBV10-3 and J is TRBJ2-3; 16 bases are a match to TRBD2. Germline lookup yields CDR1 ENHRY and CDR2 SYGVKD. The J segment lost 3 bases and the V segment lost 3 bases, leaving 3 bases of the junction unmatched. This CDR3 is built from 17 residues. CDR3 region: CAISDLGLAGGTDTQYF. For the CDR3, the DNA is TGTGCCATCAGTGATTTGGGACTAGCGGGAGGGACAGATACGCAGTATTTT.

This chain links TRBV24-1 with TRBJ2-2, with D maybe TRBD2 (5 bases). V lost 5 bases and J lost 0, with 15 bases in between. The CDR3 is 17 amino acids. Germline loops: CDR1 KGHDR, CDR2 SFDVKD. The CDR3 protein is CATSGRPGGANTGELFF. DNA for the CDR3: TGTGCCACCAGTGGGAGGCCAGGCGGAGCGAACACCGGGGAGCTGTTTTTT.

The gene calls are TRBV19 and TRBJ2-1; D remains unclear. The V gene lost 5 bases and the J gene lost 2 bases, with 10 bases spanning the gap. This CDR3 region has 14 residues. CDR1 and CDR2 from the germline V gene are LNHDA and SQIVND (reference sequence). The CDR3 DNA sequence: TGTGCCAGTAGTCGGGCGAGTGCCTACAATGAGCAGTTCTTC. The encoded protein is CASSRASAYNEQFF.

V gene TRBV20-1 combines with J gene TRBJ1-2; D uncertain. Germline assignment: CDR1 DFQATT and CDR2 SNEGSKA (reference sequence). This CDR3 is 11 amino acids long. The V end was cut by 0 bases, the J end by 10 bases, with 9 bases between. The CDR3: CSARDLGYYTF. CDR3 bases: TGCAGTGCTAGAGATCTTGGGTACTACACCTTC.

The chain uses TRBV24-1 and TRBJ2-3, with D perhaps given as TRBD1 or TRBD2 (6 bases each). This CDR3 region has 14 residues. Trimming shortened V by 0 bases and J by 11 bases, and 14 bases separated the two germline ends. Germline V gives CDR1 KGHDR, CDR2 SFDVKD. CDR3 sequence reads: CATSDLPGANEQYF. The CDR3 DNA follows: TGTGCCACCAGTGATTTGCCGGGGGCCAATGAGCAGTATTTT.

This clonotype occurred a few times. The chain links TRBV6-1 to TRBJ1-1; D gene ambiguous. Germline CDR1 MNHNS, CDR2 SASEGT. Trimming took off 8 bases at V and 2 bases at J, with 15 bases between the two ends. The length of the CDR3 is 14 residues. As DNA, the CDR3 is TGTGCCAGCGGCCTTTGGGAGGGCAACACTGAAGCTTTCTTT. This sequence encodes CASGLWEGNTEAFF.

The chain is built from TRBV15 and TRBJ1-4; unclear D gene. CDR1 is LNHNV and CDR2 is YYDKDF in the germline V gene (reference sequence). There are 14 residues in the CDR3. V gave up 1 base and J gave up 5 bases, with 8 bases separating them. CDR3 amino acids: CATSRGSYNEKLFF. In DNA form, the CDR3 reads TGTGCCACCAGCAGAGGCAGTTACAATGAAAAACTGTTTTTT.

V usage is TRBV7-2 and J usage is TRBJ2-3; D ambiguous. V was shortened by 2 bases and J by 7 bases, with 4 bases between the two germline ends. This CDR3 contains 11 residues. The V gene's germline CDR1 is SGHTA and CDR2 FQGNSA. Here the CDR3 reads CASSLRNTQYF. In DNA, the CDR3 is TGTGCCAGCAGCTTAAGAAATACGCAGTATTTT.

This clonotype occurred many times. The chain carries TRBV6-5 and TRBJ2-7; D uncertain. The V gene's germline CDR1 is MNHEY and CDR2 SVGAGI. The germline V and J ends were trimmed by 7 bases and 7 bases, with 2 bases remaining between them. CDR3 size: 8 residues. Here the CDR3 DNA reads TGTGCCAGCAAGGAGCAGTACTTC. Translated: CASKEQYF.

About this clonotype: One junction end disagrees with the germline gene, perhaps due to a read error. The chain recombines TRBV4-3 with TRBJ2-1; a weak D match, TRBD1 (5 bases). CDR3 length equals 16 residues. Germline V CDR1 and CDR2: LGHNA, YSLEER. Here the CDR3 reads CASSQTRVTSYNEQLF. The CDR3 bases are TGCGCCAGCAGCCAGACCAGGGTCACCTCCTACAATGAGCAGCTCTTC.

V gene TRBV15 combines with J gene TRBJ1-2; D perhaps matches TRBD1 (6 bases). The germline CDR1 and CDR2 sequences are LNHNV and YYDKDF (reference sequence). The CDR3 has 14 amino acids. V dropped 1 base and J dropped 4 bases, with 10 bases sitting between them. The CDR3 sequence: CATSRGGQLYGYTF. The CDR3 DNA reads TGTGCCACCAGCAGAGGTGGACAGCTCTATGGCTACACCTTC. Full variable domain (remainder filled in from reference TRBV15 and TRBJ1-2): DAMVIQNPRYQVTQFGKPVTLSCSQTLNHNVMYWYQQKSSQAPKLLFHYYDKDFNNEADTPDNFQSRRPNTSFCFLDIRSPGLGDTAMYLCATSRGGQLYGYTFGSGTRLTVV.